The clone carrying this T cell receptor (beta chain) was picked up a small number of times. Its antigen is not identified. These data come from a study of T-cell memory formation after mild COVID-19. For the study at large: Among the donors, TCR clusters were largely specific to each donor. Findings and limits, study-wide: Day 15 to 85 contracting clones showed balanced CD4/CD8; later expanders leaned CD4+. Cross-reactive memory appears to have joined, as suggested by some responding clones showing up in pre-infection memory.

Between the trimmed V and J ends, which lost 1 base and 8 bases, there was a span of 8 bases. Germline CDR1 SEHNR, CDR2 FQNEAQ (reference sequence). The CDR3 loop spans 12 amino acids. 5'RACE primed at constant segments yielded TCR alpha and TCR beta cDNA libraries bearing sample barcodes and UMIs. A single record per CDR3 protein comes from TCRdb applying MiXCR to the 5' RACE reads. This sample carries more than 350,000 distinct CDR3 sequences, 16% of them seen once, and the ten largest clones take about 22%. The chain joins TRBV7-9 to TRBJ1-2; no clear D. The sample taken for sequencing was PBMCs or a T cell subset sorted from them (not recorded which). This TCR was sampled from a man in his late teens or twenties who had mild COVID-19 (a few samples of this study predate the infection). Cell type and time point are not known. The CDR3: CASSLGVSGYTF. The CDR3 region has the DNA TGTGCCAGCAGCTTAGGCGTGAGCGGCTACACCTTC.